The next 26 T cell receptor beta chains were all read from a single sample in a study. Each CDR3 protein is one row after TCRdb ran MiXCR on the 5' RACE reads. This sample has 13,000 or so distinct CDR3 sequences, with 20% to 25% found just once. Sequenced material: naive CD4+ T cells sorted from blood. Subset specified: naive CD4+ T cells, CD4+CD45RA+CD25-. Every receptor here comes from a female donor with breast cancer.

The chain employs TRBV5-1 and TRBJ2-1, with 7 bases that match TRBD2. CDR1 and CDR2 from the germline V gene are SGHRS and YFSETQ. Trimming cost V 4 bases and J 9 bases; bases outside gene matches: 13. The CDR3 sequence is 15 residues long. CDR3 sequence (DNA): TGCGCCAGCAGCCAAGGTGGTAGCGGGTTACCTGAGCAGTTCTTC. Protein sequence: CASSQGGSGLPEQFF.

This clonotype was seen ten or more times. The genes are TRBV6-6 and TRBJ1-5; no firm D call. The CDR3 extends over 12 amino acids. The germline V and J ends were trimmed by 6 bases and 5 bases, with 8 bases remaining between them. The germline V gene encodes CDR1 MNHNY and CDR2 SVGAGI (reference sequence). CDR3 residues: CASSVYDQPQHF. For the CDR3, the DNA is TGTGCCAGCAGCGTCTACGATCAGCCCCAGCATTTT.

The table lists this clonotype with a few counts. This rearrangement joins TRBV6-1 to TRBJ2-7; the match to TRBD2 covers 13 bases. The CDR3 is made up of 16 amino acids. V shed 6 bases, J shed 0 bases, and the junction held 5 bases outside the gene matches. The germline CDR1 and CDR2 sequences are MNHNS and SASEGT. The CDR3 DNA sequence: TGTGCCAGCAGCTTGACTAGCGGGAGGTACTCCTACGAGCAGTACTTC. Amino acid sequence: CASSLTSGRYSYEQYF.

For this clonotype: It may be a read error: a sequence one base away is much more abundant. The gene calls are TRBV5-1 and TRBJ1-2, with 9 bases lining up with TRBD1. Germline-derived CDR1 and CDR2 are SGHRS and YFSETQ. This CDR3 has 14 residues. The CDR3 DNA follows: TGCGCCAGCAGCCATGGATGGACAGGGGATGGCTGCACCTTC. Translating gives CASSHGWTGDGCTF.

This clonotype was seen a single time. One end of the junction fails to match germline, which may point to a read error. The chain joins TRBV19 to TRBJ1-3; TRBD1 is a possible D gene (6 bases). Per germline, CDR1 LNHDA and CDR2 SQIVND (reference sequence). CDR3 length: 13 residues. The CDR3 sequence: CASSSQQGKTIYF. The DNA of the CDR3 is TGTGCCAGTAGTTCCCAACAGGGAAAGACCATATATTTT.

There are many counts of this clonotype. The V and J genes are TRBV4-1 and TRBJ1-2; 7 bases match TRBD1. The CDR3 length is 16 residues. CDR1 is MGHRA and CDR2 is YSYEKL in the germline V gene. Trimming at V came to 0 bases and at J to 7 bases, leaving 11 bases not matched to a gene. CDR3 DNA sequence: TGCGCCAGCAGCCAAGATCTGAGGAGGGGGCAAGGTGGCTACACCTTC. It translates to CASSQDLRRGQGGYTF.

The gene calls are TRBV6-5 and TRBJ1-5; D unclear. Deletions cut 0 bases from V and 1 base from J, with 10 bases between. This CDR3 is 16 amino acids long. Germline CDR1 MNHEY, CDR2 SVGAGI. CDR3 in DNA: TGTGCCAGCAGTTACTCCGGGATAGACAGCAATCAGCCCCAGCATTTT. The encoded protein is CASSYSGIDSNQPQHF.

V and J are TRBV6-5 and TRBJ1-1, with TRBD1 identical over 8 bases. The CDR3 length is 19 residues. V gave up 6 bases and J gave up 2 bases; unmatched junction bases: 20. Per germline, CDR1 MNHEY and CDR2 SVGAGI. For the CDR3, the DNA is TGTGCCAGCAGCTCTACCACTCTCCTTTACGGGACAGGCAACACTGAAGCTTTCTTT. As protein: CASSSTTLLYGTGNTEAFF.

To note about this clonotype: A read error is possible here, since a much larger clone lies one base away. The chain is built from TRBV18 and TRBJ2-1; D is unresolved. Germline CDR1 is KGHSH and CDR2 is LQKENI. The CDR3 totals 12 residues. CDR3 loop: CASSRSNNERFF. CDR3 bases: TGTGCCAGCTCACGTAGTAACAATGAGCGGTTCTTC.

In the case of this clonotype: A read error may be the cause here, since a much bigger clone is one base away. This CDR3 reads CASSPLSGVANEQFF. CDR3 nucleotide sequence: TGTGCCAGCAGCCCTCTATCGGGAGTTGCCAATGAGCAGTTCTTC. V is TRBV11-2 and J is TRBJ2-1; a possible D gene is TRBD2 (6 bases). The CDR3 consists of 15 residues. Trimming cost V 5 bases and J 6 bases, with 17 bases left between them. Per the germline V gene, CDR1 is SGHAT and CDR2 is FQNNGV.

As concerns this clonotype: A much larger clone sits a single nucleotide away, making a read error possible. This chain connects TRBV5-1 to TRBJ2-7, with D unclear. The CDR3 contains 13 residues. Germline CDR1 is SGHRS and CDR2 is YFSETQ. CDR3 DNA sequence: TGCGCCAGAAGCTTGCGGTTAGACTACGAGCAGTACTTC. Residues: CARSLRLDYEQYF.

This clonotype is termed medium-sized (0.01 to 0.1%). This sequence joins TRBV4-2 and TRBJ2-3, with no clear D. Trimming pared 1 base from V and 2 bases from J, leaving 13 bases between. The CDR3 runs to 16 residues. Germline V gene sequence: CDR1 LGHNA, CDR2 YNFKEQ. The CDR3 DNA sequence: TGTGCCAGCAGCCAAGGTGACTCGCCCGTCACAGATACGCAGTATTTT. Protein product: CASSQGDSPVTDTQYF.

The rearrangement uses TRBV12-3 or TRBV12-4 and TRBJ2-3; TRBD2 matches at 8 bases. The CDR3 has 14 residues. The V and J ends lost 3 bases and 6 bases, in that order; junction bases with no gene match: 5. CDR3 amino acids: CASSFVASGDTQYF. In DNA, the CDR3 is TGTGCCAGCAGTTTTGTGGCTAGCGGGGATACGCAGTATTTT.

Within the sample, this clonotype is medium-sized. V usage is TRBV6-5 and J usage is TRBJ2-6, with D unclear. V was cut by 6 bases and J by 1 base, with 4 bases left in between. This CDR3 comprises 13 residues. From germline, CDR1 is MNHEY and CDR2 SVGAGI. The CDR3 bases are TGTGCCAGCAGCAAGTCTGGGGCCAACGTCCTGACTTTC. Amino acid sequence: CASSKSGANVLTF.

The chain's CDR3 is CASSRAGAGQETQYF. The DNA of the CDR3 is TGTGCCAGCAGCCGAGCGGGAGCAGGGCAAGAGACCCAGTACTTC. This chain uses TRBV7-8 with TRBJ2-5; TRBD2 aligns across 8 bases. The CDR3 runs 15 residues. Losses at the gene ends were 5 bases for V and 2 bases for J; bases not matched to a gene: 7. Germline V gives CDR1 SGHVS, CDR2 FQNEAQ.

This clonotype was found many times. The rearrangement joins TRBV25-1 to TRBJ2-3; D perhaps matches TRBD1 (5 bases). V lost 3 bases and J 0 bases, leaving 16 bases between the germline ends. The CDR3 is 17 residues long. From germline, CDR1 is MGHDK and CDR2 SYGVNS. Here the CDR3 reads CASSDQSLTASTDTQYF. As DNA, the CDR3 is TGTGCCAGCAGTGATCAAAGCTTGACAGCTAGCACAGATACGCAGTATTTT.

V usage is TRBV5-1 and J usage is TRBJ2-7; possibly TRBD2 for D (5 bases). This CDR3 spans 14 amino acids. Germline-derived CDR1 and CDR2 are SGHRS and YFSETQ. Trimming shortened V by 5 bases and J by 1 base, and 13 bases separated the two germline ends. CDR3 nucleotides: TGCGCCAGCAGGGTCGGGCCGGGATCCTACGAGCAGTACTTC. Its protein product is CASRVGPGSYEQYF.

This clonotype was found many times. The rearrangement links TRBV20-1 to TRBJ1-2, with a tentative D call TRBD1 (6 bases). Looked up from germline, CDR1 is DFQATT and CDR2 is SNEGSKA (reference sequence). The CDR3 spans 18 residues. V was trimmed by 3 bases and J by 3 bases, leaving 26 bases between them. The DNA of the CDR3 is TGCAGTGCTAGCCGCCCAGGGGTTGGACAACGGACAGACTATGGCTACACCTTC. Translation gives CSASRPGVGQRTDYGYTF.

For this clonotype: A single base separates this from a much larger clone, so it may be a read error. The chain employs TRBV7-2 and TRBJ2-7; 8 positions match TRBD1. Germline CDR1 and CDR2: SGHTA and FQGNSA. V trimming: 8 bases; J trimming: 4 bases; junction bases outside the gene matches: 13. The CDR3 sequence is 15 residues long. The CDR3 nucleotides are TGTGCCAGCCAGATGAAGGCAGGGGGCCAGTACGAGCAGTACTTC. Translated: CASQMKAGGQYEQYF.

This clonotype is labeled as medium-sized. The rearrangement links TRBV4-2 to TRBJ1-5; D not resolved. V lost 0 bases and J 7 bases, leaving 19 bases between the germline ends. The germline gives CDR1 LGHNA, CDR2 YNFKEQ. The CDR3 consists of 17 residues. CDR3 amino acids: CASSQEYDTRPSQPQHF. The DNA for the CDR3 is TGTGCCAGCAGCCAAGAGTATGACACCCGGCCCAGCCAGCCCCAGCATTTT.

In its sample, this clonotype was seen many times. The CDR3 loop reads CASSLVGPYEQYF. In DNA, the CDR3 is TGTGCCAGCAGTTTAGTAGGCCCCTACGAGCAGTACTTC. V is TRBV12-3 or TRBV12-4 and J is TRBJ2-7; D ambiguous. V was shortened by 1 base and J by 2 bases, with 6 bases between the two germline ends. The CDR3 is made up of 13 amino acids.

Details on this clonotype: A single base separates this from a much larger clone, so it may be a read error. The chain uses TRBV6-6 and TRBJ2-1; no definite D call. CDR3 length: 16 residues. With 1 base removed from V and 0 bases from J, the gap between germline ends came to 10 bases. In germline, CDR1 is MNHNY, CDR2 SVGAGI (reference sequence). The CDR3 DNA is TGTGCCAGCAGTTACTTCAGCGAATACTCCTACAATGAGCAGTTCTTC. Translated: CASSYFSEYSYNEQFF.

On this clonotype: One end of the junction does not line up with germline, which may come from a read error. V and J are TRBV19 and TRBJ1-5, with a weak D call TRBD1 (6 bases). CDR3 length: 16 amino acids. Germline-derived CDR1 and CDR2 are LNHDA and SQIVND (reference sequence). CDR3 DNA: TGTGCCTGTAGCATCCGGGACTGGGGGCGCGTTCAGCCCCAGCATTTT. It encodes CACSIRDWGRVQPQHF. Full variable domain (remainder filled in from reference TRBV19 and TRBJ1-5): DGGITQSPKYLFRKEGQNVTLSCEQNLNHDAMYWYRQDPGQGLRLIYYSQIVNDFQKGDIAEGYSVSREKKESFPLTVTSAQKNPTAFYLCACSIRDWGRVQPQHFGDGTRLSIL.

With regard to this clonotype: This may arise from a read error, as a much more abundant clone is one base away. V usage is TRBV20-1 and J usage is TRBJ2-7; tentatively, D is TRBD2 (6 bases). Per the germline V gene, CDR1 is DFQATT and CDR2 is SNEGSKA (reference sequence). Trimming stripped 5 bases from V and 5 bases from J, with 22 bases between. CDR3 length: 15 amino acids. The DNA for the CDR3 is TGCAGTGCTCCCTTCGGTCTAGCGAGCCAGGACGAGCAGTACTTC. Translated, it gives CSAPFGLASQDEQYF.

This clonotype was detected ten times or more. This chain uses TRBV4-1 with TRBJ1-1; the D is unclear. There are 16 residues in the CDR3. Between the trimmed V and J ends, which lost 1 base and 1 base, there was a span of 13 bases. The germline V gene has CDR1 MGHRA and CDR2 YSYEKL. The CDR3 nucleotides are TGCGCCAGCAGCCAAGTGGCGTGGACGGGGAACACTGAAGCTTTCTTT. Protein product: CASSQVAWTGNTEAFF.

The table lists this clonotype with many counts. The chain employs TRBV10-3 and TRBJ1-5, with 11 bases matching TRBD1. V was clipped by 2 bases and J by 7 bases; unmatched bases: 13. The CDR3 spans 18 residues. Germline lookup yields CDR1 ENHRY and CDR2 SYGVKD. CDR3 amino acids: CAISEKLGDRGRGQPQHF. CDR3 DNA: TGTGCCATCAGTGAGAAATTGGGGGACAGGGGGAGAGGCCAGCCCCAGCATTTT.